Described below is a single TCR beta chain sequence and its context. No antigen is known for it. Libraries were prepared by immunoSEQ multiplex PCR; TCRdb keeps only in-frame clonotypes and omits some of them. The sample lists some 71,000 clones; roughly 89% were seen once. This CDR3 has 15 residues. Germline CDR1 reads ENHRY; CDR2 reads SYGVKD. J was trimmed by 2 bases and V by 8 bases; bases with no gene match: 11. This record comes from a study of PD-L1 blockade in urothelial cancer. Background on the study: Of around 31 patients, about 24 were males with bladder-origin urothelial cancer. Prior chemotherapy ranged from 0 to 3 regimens per patient. Researchers looked at the blood 3 weeks (second dose) and 6 weeks after treatment began.

Study outcomes and limitations: Patients who had durable benefit saw their tumor-associated blood clones expand more at 3 weeks.

The TCR originated in a man in his 60s with urothelial cancer. The starting material was PBMCs, obtained around atezolizumab (anti-PD-L1) treatment. The chain recombines TRBV10-3 with TRBJ2-7; 8 nucleotides agree with TRBD2. The DNA of the CDR3 is TGTGCCATCTCCGCAGATAGCGGGACGCCCTACGAGCAGTACTTC. Translating gives CAISADSGTPYEQYF.